These 16 T cell receptor beta chains were all obtained from the same sample, sequenced in a study of T cell responses to AZD1222 COVID-19 vaccine. TCRdb's copy holds only in-frame clones and misses some; the assay was immunoSEQ multiplex PCR. The sample contains roughly 84,000 clones, about 90% of which appear only once. The sample here was peripheral blood, taken on day 0 of AZD1222 vaccination. Every receptor here comes from an adult in good health.

This chain connects TRBV18 to TRBJ2-3, with TRBD1 identical over 7 bases. After removal of 3 bases from V and 2 bases from J, the junction contained 5 bases not matched to a gene. Germline loops: CDR1 KGHSH, CDR2 LQKENI. The CDR3 is 15 amino acids. The CDR3 here is CASSPDRLTTDTQYF. The CDR3, as DNA: TGTGCCAGCTCACCGGACAGGCTTACCACAGATACGCAGTATTTT.

The chain carries TRBV7-2 and TRBJ2-7; TRBD2 is a possible D gene (5 bases). CDR3 length: 14 amino acids. Trimming left V 3 bases short and J 9 bases short, with 18 bases between. CDR1 and CDR2 (germline): SGHTA, FQGNSA. The CDR3 is CASSFLPQEGAQYF. The CDR3 nucleotides read TGTGCCAGCAGCTTCCTACCCCAAGAGGGAGCGCAGTACTTC.

The CDR3 here is CASSYKDGGSYEQYF. CDR3 coding DNA: TGTGCCAGCAGCTATAAGGACGGAGGGTCCTACGAGCAGTACTTC. The rearrangement joins TRBV14 to TRBJ2-7, with D possibly TRBD2 on 6 matching bases. The germline V gene encodes CDR1 SGHDN and CDR2 FVKESK. The V and J ends lost 5 bases and 1 base respectively, with 15 bases between them. The CDR3 has 15 amino acids.

This rearrangement joins TRBV29-1 to TRBJ1-1; no firm D call. The CDR3 is made up of 13 amino acids. V was trimmed by 6 bases and J by 5 bases, leaving 16 bases between them. Germline V CDR1 and CDR2: SQVTM, ANQGSEA. The CDR3 loop reads CSVDATGGTEAFF. The CDR3 coding sequence is TGCAGCGTCGATGCAACGGGAGGGACTGAAGCTTTCTTT.

V is TRBV19 and J is TRBJ1-5, with D tentatively TRBD1 (6 bases). CDR1 LNHDA and CDR2 SQIVND come from the germline V gene (reference sequence). CDR3 size: 16 residues. Trimming removed 4 bases from V and 1 base from J, with 14 bases in between. CDR3 residues: CASSTRLGASNQPQHF. The CDR3 nucleotides are TGTGCCAGTAGTACTCGCTTGGGGGCGAGCAATCAGCCCCAGCATTTT. Complete variable domain (other parts from reference TRBV19 and TRBJ1-5): DGGITQSPKYLFRKEGQNVTLSCEQNLNHDAMYWYRQDPGQGLRLIYYSQIVNDFQKGDIAEGYSVSREKKESFPLTVTSAQKNPTAFYLCASSTRLGASNQPQHFGDGTRLSIL.

The chain combines TRBV6-5 with TRBJ2-7; the match to TRBD1 covers 8 bases. V lost 0 bases to trimming and J lost 5 bases; unmatched junction nucleotides: 9. Germline CDR1 and CDR2: MNHEY and SVGAGI. This CDR3 has 16 residues. The CDR3 region has the DNA TGTGCCAGCAGTTACTCGTCCGGGCAGGGGGCAAACGAGCAGTACTTC. Translated, it gives CASSYSSGQGANEQYF.

The chain couples TRBV7-9 to TRBJ2-3; 14 bases map to TRBD2. Losses at the gene ends were 5 bases for V and 5 bases for J; bases not matched to a gene: 9. CDR1 SEHNR and CDR2 FQNEAQ come from the germline V gene (reference sequence). The CDR3 loop spans 17 amino acids. The CDR3 spells CASSPGTSGSGLDTQYF. CDR3 coding DNA: TGTGCCAGCAGCCCCGGGACTAGCGGGAGTGGGTTAGATACGCAGTATTTT.

The CDR3 loop reads CASSPRRIFTEAFF. The CDR3 nucleotides read TGTGCCAGCAGTCCCCGCAGGATTTTCACTGAAGCTTTCTTT. The genes are TRBV6-5 and TRBJ1-1, with D unclear. Per the germline V gene, CDR1 is MNHEY and CDR2 is SVGAGI. CDR3 length: 14 residues. Trimming stripped 5 bases from V and 4 bases from J, with 14 bases between.

V usage is TRBV6-2 or TRBV6-3 and J usage is TRBJ1-5; D gene unclear. The CDR3 is 13 residues long. Trimming took off 5 bases at V and 11 bases at J, with 16 bases between the two ends. In germline, CDR1 is MNHEY, CDR2 SVGEGT. The CDR3 region is CASSLGPGGSQHF. The CDR3 DNA is TGTGCCAGCAGTCTCGGACCCGGCGGGTCCCAGCATTTT.

V is TRBV2 and J is TRBJ2-3, with D unclear. Deletions cut 3 bases from V and 2 bases from J, with 9 bases between. The germline gives CDR1 SNHLY, CDR2 FYNNEI. This CDR3 region has 14 residues. CDR3 sequence reads: CASSEVTPTDTQYF. In DNA, the CDR3 is TGTGCCAGCAGTGAGGTGACACCCACAGATACGCAGTATTTT.

The rearrangement links TRBV6-5 to TRBJ1-2; 8 positions agree with TRBD1. With 6 bases clipped from V and 8 bases from J, the junction kept 5 bases outside the gene matches. The CDR3 totals 12 residues. Germline V gene sequence: CDR1 MNHEY, CDR2 SVGAGI. The CDR3 reads CASRPTGGGYTF. The CDR3 nucleotides read TGTGCCAGCAGGCCCACAGGGGGGGGCTACACCTTC.

The gene calls are TRBV20-1 and TRBJ1-5; D remains ambiguous. This CDR3 contains 11 residues. The V gene lost 1 base and the J gene lost 6 bases, with 4 bases spanning the gap. The germline V gene has CDR1 DFQATT and CDR2 SNEGSKA (reference sequence). In nucleotides, the CDR3 is TGCAGTGCTAGAGTGAGTCAGCCCCAGCATTTT. Its protein is CSARVSQPQHF.

This chain uses TRBV19 with TRBJ2-2; 14 nucleotides align to TRBD2. This CDR3 region has 15 residues. After removal of 6 bases from V and 6 bases from J, the junction contained 3 bases not matched to a gene. Germline CDR1 reads LNHDA; CDR2 reads SQIVND (reference sequence). The CDR3 loop reads CASRGLAGESGELFF. In DNA, the CDR3 is TGTGCCAGTAGGGGACTAGCGGGAGAGTCCGGGGAGCTGTTTTTT.

Details on this clone: The junction departs from germline at one end; a sequencing error may be responsible. The chain is built from TRBV18 and TRBJ1-2, with D uncertain. The CDR3 contains 12 residues. The germline CDR1 and CDR2 sequences are KGHSH and LQKENI. The CDR3 spells CASSAEDRPRIF. CDR3 DNA sequence: TGTGCCAGCTCGGCTGAGGACCGACCTCGGATCTTC.

V and J are TRBV19 and TRBJ2-7; a weak D match, TRBD1 (6 bases). V was trimmed by 4 bases and J by 2 bases, leaving 9 bases between them. In germline, CDR1 is LNHDA, CDR2 SQIVND (reference sequence). The CDR3 spans 13 residues. In DNA, the CDR3 is TGTGCCAGTAGTAAGGGACACCCCTACGAGCAGTACTTC. Amino acid sequence: CASSKGHPYEQYF.

The chain combines TRBV7-3 with TRBJ2-1, with D perhaps matching TRBD2 (5 bases). Germline CDR1 reads SGHTA; CDR2 reads FQGTGA. V gave up 2 bases and J gave up 2 bases, with 13 bases separating them. The CDR3 is 16 residues long. CDR3 residues: CASSLGIKRPYNEQFF. The CDR3 DNA reads TGTGCCAGCAGCTTAGGGATCAAGCGGCCCTACAATGAGCAGTTCTTC.